The following is a TCR beta chain sequence with its context. Its antigen is currently unknown. This sample was included in a study of OX40 agonist ivuxolimab in advanced cancers. Study summary: Dose-escalation patients were diagnosed with hepatocellular carcinoma, melanoma, renal cell cancer or head and neck cancer.

General study points: At doses 0.1 to 3.0 mg/kg, CD4+ and CD8+ clones expanded.

The repertoire was sequenced with immunoSEQ multiplex PCR; TCRdb's copy has only in-frame clones and lacks some. The sample lists just over 35,000 clones; approximately 80% were seen once. This clonotype originated in an adult with an advanced solid tumor such as melanoma, head and neck, liver or kidney cancer. The sequencing used CD4+ or CD8+ T cells sorted from blood, collected in a trial of the OX40 agonist ivuxolimab.

The chain's CDR3 is CASSVRPFGNNEQFF. The CDR3 coding sequence is TGTGCCAGCAGCGTACGGCCCTTTGGGAACAATGAGCAGTTCTTC. The rearrangement uses TRBV9 and TRBJ2-1; no clear D. V lost 1 base to trimming and J lost 5 bases, with 13 bases between them. This CDR3 contains 15 residues. Germline CDR1 is SGDLS and CDR2 is YYNGEE.